The clone carrying this T cell receptor (beta chain) has ten or more counts. As yet, its antigen is unknown. CDR3 length: 16 residues. Germline V gene sequence: CDR1 KGHSH, CDR2 LQKENI. With 2 bases removed from V and 1 base from J, the gap between germline ends came to 14 bases. The sample is drawn from a study of T cells after posttransplantation cyclophosphamide. The protocol was immunoSEQ multiplex PCR, while the TCRdb copy is restricted to in-frame clones and leaves out a portion. The sample contains about 38,000 clones, none occurring once; over 2% lies in the top ten. Overall study findings and caveats: TRB overlap between skin or GI tissue T cells and blood was limited. TRB clonality was highly associated with recipient CMV seropositivity and reactivation.

The chain recombines TRBV18 with TRBJ1-1; maybe TRBD1 (5 bases). This receptor was obtained from a man aged 50-60 years in good health, CMV-negative, and a related stem cell transplant donor. Sequenced input: PBMCs. CDR3 amino acids: CASSPLQVGRNTEAFF. CDR3 sequence (DNA): TGTGCCAGCTCACCATTACAGGTGGGCAGGAACACTGAAGCTTTCTTT.